These T cell receptor beta chains were read from a single sample in a study of graft-versus-host responses after intestinal transplantation. The assay was immunoSEQ multiplex PCR, and TCRdb's table has in-frame clones only and misses some. This table holds over 75,000 clones, around nine tenths found once. These TCRs are of unknown antigen specificity. Sample: unstimulated CD4+ T cells sorted from spleen or lymph node cells, taken before intestinal transplant. These receptors came from a human donor who received an intestinal transplant. Each CDR3 is given without its conserved first and last residue.

V gene,J gene,CDR3 protein
TRBV7-6,TRBJ2-3,ASSLRDRGTDTQY
TRBV7-3,TRBJ2-3,ASSPRGRTSTDTQY
TRBV9,TRBJ2-7,ASSVRGDSHYEQY
TRBV5-1,TRBJ2-2,ASSSKGANTGELF
TRBV28,TRBJ2-7,ASQPTRGRGSDEQY
TRBV15,TRBJ2-2,ATSRVLGGFANTGELF
TRBV27,TRBJ2-7,ASSPRRLGSEQY
TRBV28,TRBJ2-7,ASSLGQASYEQY
TRBV6-5,TRBJ1-2,ASSYGVNYGYT
TRBV9,TRBJ2-3,ASRAAGDTQY
TRBV18,TRBJ2-2,ASSPRAALNTGELF
TRBV5-1,TRBJ2-5,ASSLAGGLQETQY
TRBV6-5,TRBJ2-7,ASSPPGSIYEQY
TRBV30,TRBJ1-3,AWTWGRNTIY
TRBV15,TRBJ1-4,ATSRDLLGTNEKLF
TRBV6-5,TRBJ1-5,ASSSIGQPQH
TRBV12-5,TRBJ2-2,ASGLIDTGELF
TRBV7-2,TRBJ2-5,ASSLRIIATRGETQY
TRBV4-1,TRBJ2-5,ASSQAWGGVQETQY
TRBV7-9,TRBJ1-2,ASSLSLLGANYGYT
TRBV5-4,TRBJ2-7,ASSLGGNSYEQY
TRBV15,TRBJ2-1,ATSLEVAGNNEQF